This passage covers 14 T cell receptor beta chains from one sample sequenced in a study of blood T cell repertoires in COVID-19. Here immunoSEQ multiplex PCR was the method, and the copy in TCRdb shows in-frame clones only, minus some. The repertoire holds about 330,000 clones, with more than 75% as singletons. Sequences were obtained from PBMCs or T cells enriched from blood (not recorded which). The receptor source for this set is a woman under 40 who had recovered from COVID-19.

The chain links TRBV3-1 (or the pseudogene TRBV3-2) to TRBJ1-5; D gene ambiguous. The CDR3 covers 15 residues. Germline CDR1 reads LGHDT; CDR2 reads YNNKEL (reference sequence). Trimming left V 0 bases short and J 4 bases short, with 10 bases between. The CDR3 loop reads CASSQDRHKNQPQHF. The CDR3 DNA reads TGTGCCAGCAGCCAAGATCGCCACAAAAATCAGCCCCAGCATTTT.

The chain employs TRBV7-8 and TRBJ2-3, with 16 bases lining up with TRBD2. CDR3 length: 14 residues. Germline CDR1 and CDR2: SGHVS and FQNEAQ. J lost 10 bases, V lost 5 bases, and 3 bases had no gene match. For the CDR3, the DNA is TGTGCCAGCAGCCAGGGACTAGCGGGGGGGCCGCAGTATTTT. Its protein product is CASSQGLAGGPQYF. The whole variable domain, remainder taken from reference TRBV7-8 and TRBJ2-3, is GAGVSQSPRYKVAKRGQDVALRCDPISGHVSLFWYQQALGQGPEFLTYFQNEAQLDKSGLPSDRFFAERPEGSVSTLKIQRTQQEDSAVYLCASSQGLAGGPQYFGPGTRLTVL.

The CDR3 DNA is TGCAGTGCTAGTCAAAGGCGGCAGAATGAAAAACTGTTTTTT. Translation: CSASQRRQNEKLFF. The chain joins TRBV20-1 to TRBJ1-4, with D unresolved. The germline CDR1 and CDR2 sequences are DFQATT and SNEGSKA (reference sequence). Trimming removed 3 bases at V and 5 bases at J, with 13 bases between. This CDR3 spans 14 amino acids.

The chain combines TRBV6-4 with TRBJ2-3; D not resolved. The CDR3 runs to 15 residues. V was shortened by 9 bases and J by 1 base, with 17 bases between the two germline ends. In germline, CDR1 is MRHNA, CDR2 SNTAGT. CDR3 amino acids: CASSRGWHRTDTQYF. CDR3 nucleotides: TGTGCCAGTAGCCGAGGTTGGCATCGCACAGATACGCAGTATTTT.

This chain connects TRBV28 to TRBJ1-5; possibly TRBD1 for D (6 bases). This CDR3 region has 16 residues. V lost 6 bases and J lost 4, with 19 bases in between. Germline V gene sequence: CDR1 MDHEN, CDR2 SYDVKM. CDR3: CASRTVKQGVNQPQHF. CDR3 coding DNA: TGTGCCAGCAGAACCGTAAAACAGGGCGTGAATCAGCCCCAGCATTTT.

J is TRBJ2-7 and V is TRBV28; 8 bases match TRBD2. The ends lost 2 bases at V and 2 bases at J; junction bases unmatched: 11. The CDR3 extends over 17 amino acids. Germline V gene data show CDR1 as MDHEN and CDR2 as SYDVKM. This CDR3 reads CASSLVGGGGKTYEQYF. The DNA for the CDR3 is TGTGCCAGCAGTTTAGTCGGGGGGGGTGGAAAAACCTACGAGCAGTACTTC.

Only one count was recorded for this clone. J is TRBJ2-3 and V is TRBV5-1; maybe TRBD1 (5 bases). Germline values: CDR1 SGHRS, CDR2 YFSETQ. Deletions cut 4 bases from V and 0 bases from J, with 15 bases between. The CDR3 has 16 residues. The DNA of the CDR3 is TGCGCCAGCAGCCTCCGACAGTCGCCTAGCACAGATACGCAGTATTTT. This sequence encodes CASSLRQSPSTDTQYF.

The sample holds one count of this clone. The chain carries TRBV30 and TRBJ2-3; TRBD2 agrees at 9 bases. Germline CDR1 and CDR2: GTSNPN and SVGIG (reference sequence). V was clipped by 4 bases and J by 10 bases; unmatched bases: 12. CDR3 length: 14 amino acids. CDR3 coding DNA: TGTGCCTGGACGGTTCTAGCGGGGCCGGGGGCGCAGTATTTT. Amino acid sequence: CAWTVLAGPGAQYF.

This sequence joins TRBV7-2 and TRBJ2-1; 8 nucleotides match TRBD2. This CDR3 comprises 14 residues. J was trimmed by 14 bases and V by 4 bases; bases with no gene match: 13. Germline lookup yields CDR1 SGHTA and CDR2 FQGNSA. The CDR3 DNA is TGTGCCAGCAGCTCAAACCCCGGACTAGCCAACAAGTTCTTC. This gives the protein CASSSNPGLANKFF. The whole variable domain, remainder taken from reference TRBV7-2 and TRBJ2-1, is GAGVSQSPSNKVTEKGKDVELRCDPISGHTALYWYRQSLGQGLEFLIYFQGNSAPDKSGLPSDRFSAERTGGSVSTLTIQRTQQEDSAVYLCASSSNPGLANKFFGPGTRLTVL.

V usage is TRBV7-2 and J usage is TRBJ2-7; the match to TRBD1 covers 8 bases. The CDR3 has 14 amino acids. V shed 5 bases and J 2 bases; nucleotides not matched to a gene: 5. Germline lookup yields CDR1 SGHTA and CDR2 FQGNSA. The DNA for the CDR3 is TGTGCCAGCAGCAAGGGACAGGTACCCTACGAGCAGTACTTC. Translating it yields CASSKGQVPYEQYF.

V is TRBV5-6 and J is TRBJ1-1; 8 bases map to TRBD1. V trimming: 4 bases; J trimming: 5 bases; junction bases outside the gene matches: 4. Per germline, CDR1 SGHDT and CDR2 YYEEEE. The CDR3 spans 13 residues. The CDR3 sequence: CASSQGARTEAFF. The CDR3, as DNA: TGTGCCAGCAGCCAGGGGGCTCGGACTGAAGCTTTCTTT.

The chain recombines TRBV18 with TRBJ1-3; TRBD1 aligns across 9 bases. Germline V lookup: CDR1 KGHSH, CDR2 LQKENI. The CDR3 is 15 amino acids. With V trimmed by 3 bases and J by 4 bases, 4 bases remained unmatched. The DNA for the CDR3 is TGTGCCAGCTCACCCCCGGGGACAGGGGGAAACACCATATATTTT. Protein: CASSPPGTGGNTIYF.

The rearrangement joins TRBV2 to TRBJ2-1; D ambiguous. Trimming pared 2 bases from V and 0 bases from J, leaving 8 bases between. The germline gives CDR1 SNHLY, CDR2 FYNNEI. The CDR3 contains 15 residues. The CDR3 bases are TGTGCCAGCAGTGAATCAGATATCTCCTACAATGAGCAGTTCTTC. This sequence encodes CASSESDISYNEQFF.

This clone has a count of ten or more. The chain employs TRBV19 and TRBJ1-4, with D hard to call. The germline CDR1 and CDR2 sequences are LNHDA and SQIVND (reference sequence). V was shortened by 1 base and J by 8 bases, with 11 bases between the two germline ends. The CDR3 totals 14 residues. CDR3 sequence: CASSIGRRAEKLFF. CDR3 in DNA: TGTGCCAGTAGTATAGGAAGGAGAGCGGAAAAACTGTTTTTT.